This T cell receptor (beta chain) was documented in a study of radiotherapy plus CTLA-4 blockade in lung cancer. Study background: Around 19% of patients responded objectively, and roughly 30% achieved disease control. Study-level results: Researchers report tumor-derived TCR clones expanding in blood after radiotherapy plus ipilimumab. Strongest reported response predictors: early blood clone changes and post-radiation interferon-beta.

Between the trimmed V and J ends, which lost 8 bases and 3 bases, there was a span of 17 bases. CDR3 length: 14 amino acids. CDR1 is ENHRY and CDR2 is SYGVKD in the germline V gene. As to this clone: The antigen is undetermined.

Some clones are missing from TCRdb's copy, which holds only in-frame ones; the method was immunoSEQ multiplex PCR. Here the sample spans just under 60,000 clones, 70% to 85% being singletons. This sequence joins TRBV10-3 and TRBJ2-7, with a tentative D call TRBD1 (5 bases). The sequences come from peripheral blood, collected from a patient treated with radiotherapy plus ipilimumab. The sequence came from a human donor with non-small cell lung cancer who had a partial response to radiotherapy plus ipilimumab. The CDR3 is CAIGAIIQGYEQYF. The CDR3 bases are TGTGCCATCGGGGCGATAATCCAGGGCTACGAGCAGTACTTC.